This TCR beta chain was sequenced in a study of blood T cell repertoires in COVID-19. Methods used by the authors: Amplified reference gene primers provided the basis for estimating nucleated cell counts. The method was immunoSEQ multiplex PCR; TCRdb's version includes in-frame clones alone and lacks a portion of them. For V, J and clone size, that table is used; D and trimming come from the DNA. The sample includes 360,000 or so clones, around 91% seen only once; the top ten take around 6.3%. CDR1 is MNHEY, CDR2 SMNVEV, per germline (reference sequence). Deletions cut 5 bases from V and 6 bases from J, with 20 bases between. The CDR3 spans 15 residues.

The source of this sequence is a man aged 18 to 35 with active or convalescent COVID-19. The chain is built from TRBV27 and TRBJ2-7; possible D gene TRBD2, 6 bases. The sample taken for sequencing was peripheral blood. Here the CDR3 reads CASSGAGPYISEQYF. The CDR3 nucleotides are TGTGCCAGCAGTGGGGCGGGACCCTATATCTCCGAGCAGTACTTC.